This T cell receptor (beta chain) was identified in a study of shared clonotypes between healthy human individuals. About 30,000 T cell genomes (approximately 190 ng DNA) went into each sorted-subset replicate. The repertoire was sequenced with immunoSEQ multiplex PCR; TCRdb's copy has only in-frame clones and lacks some. The repertoire holds around 2,100,000 clones, with about 95% as singletons. Germline CDR1 and CDR2: SGHAT and FQDESV (reference sequence). V was cut by 3 bases and J by 6 bases, with 17 bases left in between. The CDR3 is 15 residues long. CD8 cells regarded as naive lacked CD45RO, were positively chosen for CCR7, and omitted terminally differentiated effector memory CD45RA+ cells.

The source of this sequence is a man between 18 and 29 years old in good health. Sequencing was performed on naive CD8+ T cells sorted from blood. The rearrangement links TRBV11-1 to TRBJ1-1, with D perhaps matching TRBD1 (5 bases). This CDR3 reads CASSLGPGSPPEAFF. For the CDR3, the DNA is TGTGCCAGCAGCTTGGGGCCAGGGTCCCCCCCTGAAGCTTTCTTT.